Listed below are T cell receptor beta chains from one sample, sequenced in a study of cytomegalovirus exposure and HLA in healthy donors. Only in-frame clones appear in the TCRdb table, and some are missing; sequencing was by immunoSEQ multiplex PCR. Counted here are about 64,000 clones, about 89% occurring once; the ten biggest clones make up around 1.7%. The sample taken for sequencing was PBMCs. The receptors derive from a young woman in good health and CMV-seronegative. Each CDR3 is given with its conserved first and last residue. Each record gives: D gene, V gene, CDR3 protein. The D gene is left open where the match is weak.

>TRBD1|TRBV19
CASSITGGYEQYF
>TRBD2|TRBV5-1
CASSPAAGGSYNEQFF
>TRBD2|TRBV29-1
CSEGGQDIDTQYF
>NA|TRBV7-3
CASSLVGRGKDTEAFF
>TRBD2|TRBV2
CASSSTSGIGELFF
>TRBD2|TRBV27
CASSMTSGRAPYNEQFF
>TRBD1|TRBV27
CASSVGQETYEQYF
>TRBD1|TRBV29-1
CSVTGGYEQYF
>TRBD2|TRBV6-1
CASSGTRADTQYF
>NA|TRBV29-1
CSVGRDNGYTF
>TRBD2|TRBV5-1
CASSLDTSGPFF
>NA|TRBV19
CASSIDRWQETQYF
>TRBD1|TRBV27
CASSLNRGTEAFF
>TRBD1|TRBV28
CASSRPGQINEKLFF
>TRBD2|TRBV30
CAWSGGLAGPGELFF
>NA|TRBV7-3
CASGAGGELFF
>TRBD2|TRBV5-6
CASKDSGSGIETQYF
>NA|TRBV28
CASSFYTGELFF
>NA|TRBV18
CASSSLGDTGELFF
>TRBD1|TRBV28
CASSLPGQGSGANVLTF
>TRBD1|TRBV6-5
CASSYDETGSHYGYTF
>NA|TRBV5-1
CASSLGQQRDIQYF
>TRBD1|TRBV7-9
CASSQNPGQGIYGYTF
>TRBD2|TRBV19
CASRPSGTSVYNEQFF
>NA|TRBV6-5
CASREGPSADTQYF
>TRBD2|TRBV5-4
CASSGRRGEGETQYF
>NA|TRBV27
CASSFWGGTNEKLFF
>TRBD1|TRBV5-5
CASSPGDRDGDTQYF